Detailed here is one TCR beta chain. With 2 bases removed from V and 3 bases from J, the gap between germline ends came to 14 bases. The CDR3 contains 16 residues. Germline V CDR1 and CDR2: MDHEN, SYDVKM. The data were taken from a study of technical replicates of blood from a few donors. Profiling relied on immunoSEQ multiplex PCR, and the TCRdb table lists in-frame clones only, not all of them. The sample includes about 93,000 clones, about 95% of them seen just once. The sample comprised T cells isolated from PBMCs. The V call is TRBV28, the J call TRBJ1-5; possibly TRBD1 for D (6 bases). This TCR was recovered from a human donor in good health. The CDR3 loop reads CASSLGGGGLNQPQHF. The CDR3 bases are TGTGCCAGCAGTTTAGGGGGCGGGGGACTCAATCAGCCCCAGCATTTT.